The 32 T cell receptor beta chains below were found in one sample sequenced in a study of human T cells and chemical hapten exposure. Time point indicated: patch test 1, 2 weeks after DPC sensitization. The sample's treatment: therapeutic diphenylcyclopropenone sensitization with weekly scalp DPC. TCRdb reanalysed the RACE reads using MiXCR and keeps one entry per CDR3 protein. The repertoire consists of about 74,000 distinct CDR3 sequences, with around 30% occurring once and the leading ten covering over 7.5%. Sequencing was performed on whole blood, taken in connection with sensitization to the hapten diphenylcyclopropenone (DPC). The source is a middle-aged man with alopecia areata. Some clones in this sample may be carry-over from other donors' samples.

The V call is TRBV28, the J call TRBJ1-4; D gene ambiguous. CDR3 length: 15 amino acids. V lost 5 bases to trimming and J lost 11 bases, with 21 bases between them. The germline gives CDR1 MDHEN, CDR2 SYDVKM. The CDR3 nucleotides are TGTGCCAGCAGTACCGCGCGGGTTAGAATGTGGAAACTGTTTTTT. Protein sequence: CASSTARVRMWKLFF. Full variable domain (outside the CDR3, taken from reference TRBV28 and TRBJ1-4): DVKVTQSSRYLVKRTGEKVFLECVQDMDHENMFWYRQDPGLGLRLIYFSYDVKMKEKGDIPEGYSVSREKKERFSLILESASTNQTSMYLCASSTARVRMWKLFFGSGTQLSVL.

This clonotype appeared a few times. V is TRBV28 and J is TRBJ2-5, with D possibly matching TRBD2 (6 bases). V gave up 4 bases and J gave up 5 bases, with 14 bases separating them. The CDR3 covers 14 residues. The germline CDR1 and CDR2 sequences are MDHEN and SYDVKM. The CDR3 protein is CASSSGLLTETQYF. The CDR3 coding sequence is TGTGCCAGCAGTTCGGGACTGCTGACGGAGACCCAGTACTTC.

This chain joins TRBV27 and TRBJ1-6, with 7 bases lining up with TRBD1. Germline loops: CDR1 MNHEY, CDR2 SMNVEV (reference sequence). V trimming: 6 bases; J trimming: 3 bases; junction bases outside the gene matches: 8. The CDR3 contains 16 residues. The CDR3 DNA is TGTGCCAGCAGGCGACAGGGCTCTTTCTATAATTCACCCCTCCACTTT. It encodes CASRRQGSFYNSPLHF.

For the CDR3, the DNA is TGCGCCAGCAGCCAAGTAGGCGGCACAGATACGCAGTATTTT. This codes for CASSQVGGTDTQYF. The chain joins TRBV4-1 to TRBJ2-3; D call uncertain. The CDR3 totals 14 residues. V was clipped by 1 base and J by 1 base, with 6 bases between them. CDR1 is MGHRA, CDR2 YSYEKL, per germline.

This clonotype was detected only a few times. The J gene is TRBJ2-1, the V gene TRBV12-3 or TRBV12-4, with 11 bases matching TRBD2. V trimming: 3 bases; J trimming: 4 bases; junction bases outside the gene matches: 2. The CDR3 has 15 amino acids. The CDR3 nucleotides read TGTGCCAGCAGTTTGGGACTAGCGGATTACAATGAGCAGTTCTTC. It encodes CASSLGLADYNEQFF.

This chain connects TRBV4-3 to TRBJ2-7; D is unclear. The CDR3 runs to 12 residues. V dropped 0 bases and J dropped 9 bases, with 9 bases sitting between them. Looked up from germline, CDR1 is LGHNA and CDR2 is YSLEER. CDR3 in DNA: TGCGCCAGCAGCCAAGACGGTCATCGGCAGTACTTC. Protein sequence: CASSQDGHRQYF.

The V and J genes are TRBV20-1 and TRBJ2-5, with TRBD2 matching over 7 bases. Germline-derived CDR1 and CDR2 are DFQATT and SNEGSKA (reference sequence). The CDR3 totals 15 residues. J lost 2 bases, V lost 3 bases, and 9 bases had no gene match. The CDR3 sequence: CSASWPSGKQETQYF. CDR3 sequence (DNA): TGCAGTGCTAGTTGGCCTAGCGGAAAACAAGAGACCCAGTACTTC.

This clonotype was seen ten or more times. The chain links TRBV5-6 to TRBJ2-1, with D perhaps TRBD2 (6 bases). The germline V gene encodes CDR1 SGHDT and CDR2 YYEEEE. The CDR3 runs to 20 residues. Trimming took off 1 base at V and 0 bases at J, with 23 bases between the two ends. The CDR3 DNA follows: TGTGCCAGCAGCTTGCGAGGGACTTCAGCTCACCCGTACTCCTACAATGAGCAGTTCTTC. The encoded protein is CASSLRGTSAHPYSYNEQFF.

This clonotype was recorded a few times. The gene calls are TRBV11-3 and TRBJ2-1; D might be TRBD2 (5 bases). V lost 5 bases and J lost 2, with 13 bases in between. The V gene's germline CDR1 is SGHNT and CDR2 YENEEA. The CDR3 totals 15 residues. The CDR3 spells CASSRYDGTYNEQFF. CDR3 nucleotides: TGTGCCAGCAGCAGGTATGACGGGACCTACAATGAGCAGTTCTTC.

This clonotype appeared a few times. This chain joins TRBV3-1 and TRBJ2-5; D unclear. V was trimmed by 0 bases and J by 1 base, leaving 12 bases between them. Per the germline V gene, CDR1 is LGHDT and CDR2 is YNNKEL (reference sequence). The CDR3 covers 16 residues. The CDR3 nucleotides are TGTGCCAGCAGCCAAGACGTCGGCGTGCCCCAAGAGACCCAGTACTTC. Protein product: CASSQDVGVPQETQYF.

The DNA of the CDR3 is TGTGCCACCAGCAAAGGATCCCCGTCCTACGAGCAGTACTTC. It codes for CATSKGSPSYEQYF. The rearrangement uses TRBV24-1 and TRBJ2-7; D is unresolved. V gave up 7 bases and J gave up 1 base, with 13 bases separating them. The CDR3 has 14 amino acids. The germline V gene encodes CDR1 KGHDR and CDR2 SFDVKD.

This sequence joins TRBV7-2 and TRBJ2-1; no firm D call. The CDR3 contains 13 residues. Per the germline V gene, CDR1 is SGHTA and CDR2 is FQGNSA. The V gene lost 5 bases and the J gene lost 8 bases, with 13 bases spanning the gap. The CDR3 loop is CASSLYSGYEQFF. The CDR3 DNA follows: TGTGCCAGCAGCCTATATTCGGGCTATGAGCAGTTCTTC. Combining the CDR3 with reference TRBV7-2 and TRBJ2-1 gives the whole variable domain GAGVSQSPSNKVTEKGKDVELRCDPISGHTALYWYRQSLGQGLEFLIYFQGNSAPDKSGLPSDRFSAERTGGSVSTLTIQRTQQEDSAVYLCASSLYSGYEQFFGPGTRLTVL.

The rearrangement uses TRBV6-1 and TRBJ1-2; D unresolved. Germline assignment: CDR1 MNHNS and CDR2 SASEGT. V was cut by 4 bases and J by 6 bases, with 18 bases left in between. This CDR3 has 15 residues. Here the CDR3 DNA reads TGTGCCAGCAGTGCCCGGACGGGCAGGTACGATGGCTACACCTTC. Residues: CASSARTGRYDGYTF.

This clonotype was seen ten or more times. The chain has TRBV29-1 and TRBJ2-1; either TRBD1 or TRBD2 may supply D (5 bases each). The CDR3 extends over 11 amino acids. Trimming took off 5 bases at V and 15 bases at J, with 17 bases between the two ends. The germline CDR1 and CDR2 sequences are SQVTM and ANQGSEA. CDR3 sequence reads: CSVSEGPSPFF. CDR3 DNA sequence: TGCAGCGTTTCTGAGGGACCATCCCCGTTCTTC.

The genes are TRBV20-1 and TRBJ1-5, with D hard to call. Trimming stripped 0 bases from V and 6 bases from J, with 9 bases between. Per the germline V gene, CDR1 is DFQATT and CDR2 is SNEGSKA (reference sequence). This CDR3 is 13 amino acids long. CDR3 coding DNA: TGCAGTGCTAGAGACCCCCGGACTCAGCCCCAGCATTTT. It specifies CSARDPRTQPQHF.

J is TRBJ2-7 and V is TRBV10-3; TRBD1 aligns across 7 bases. This CDR3 is 13 amino acids long. The V segment lost 9 bases and the J segment 3 bases; nucleotides outside the gene matches: 8. Germline CDR1 and CDR2: ENHRY and SYGVKD. The CDR3 nucleotides read TGTGCCATTTCGGGACAGCCTCACTACGAGCAGTACTTC. As protein: CAISGQPHYEQYF.

The gene calls are TRBV28 and TRBJ2-2; TRBD1 matches at 8 bases. V shed 2 bases and J 1 base; nucleotides not matched to a gene: 3. CDR3 size: 16 residues. Germline V gene data show CDR1 as MDHEN and CDR2 as SYDVKM. CDR3 loop: CASSLPGQENTGELFF. The CDR3 nucleotides read TGTGCCAGCAGTTTACCGGGACAGGAGAACACCGGGGAGCTGTTTTTT.

The table lists this clonotype with a few counts. The chain carries TRBV7-2 and TRBJ2-2, with 8 nucleotides matching TRBD2. The J segment lost 6 bases and the V segment lost 5 bases, leaving 20 bases of the junction unmatched. The germline V gene encodes CDR1 SGHTA and CDR2 FQGNSA. This CDR3 is 19 amino acids long. The DNA for the CDR3 is TGTGCCAGCAGCCTACCCCGGGGGGGGGCGGGAATCGCGGCCGGGGAGCTGTTTTTT. It translates to CASSLPRGGAGIAAGELFF.

This clonotype appeared a few times. The J gene is TRBJ2-7, the V gene TRBV5-1; 8 bases match TRBD1. V lost 4 bases and J lost 6; bases outside the gene matches: 9. Per the germline V gene, CDR1 is SGHRS and CDR2 is YFSETQ. The CDR3 extends over 14 amino acids. Written as DNA, the CDR3 is TGCGCCAGCAGCATGGGACAGGCAAAGGGCGAGCAGTACTTC. Translated: CASSMGQAKGEQYF. The complete variable domain, with remaining parts taken from reference TRBV5-1 and TRBJ2-7, reads KAGVTQTPRYLIKTRGQQVTLSCSPISGHRSVSWYQQTPGQGLQFLFEYFSETQRNKGNFPGRFSGRQFSNSRSEMNVSTLELGDSALYLCASSMGQAKGEQYFGPGTRLTVT.

This clonotype was picked up a small number of times. The chain has TRBV7-6 and TRBJ2-7; 10 bases fit TRBD2. From germline, CDR1 is SGHVS and CDR2 FNYEAQ. V lost 5 bases and J lost 2; bases outside the gene matches: 6. The CDR3 covers 15 residues. CDR3 region: CASSAGLAATYEQYF. CDR3 in DNA: TGTGCCAGCAGCGCTGGACTAGCGGCTACCTACGAGCAGTACTTC.

The chain couples TRBV27 to TRBJ2-5; 10 bases are a match to TRBD1. Germline V gene data show CDR1 as MNHEY and CDR2 as SMNVEV (reference sequence). The CDR3 sequence is 17 residues long. The J segment lost 5 bases and the V segment lost 3 bases, leaving 12 bases of the junction unmatched. Written as DNA, the CDR3 is TGTGCCAGCAGTTTTTGGTCCCGGACAGGGGGAACGGAGACCCAGTACTTC. Its protein is CASSFWSRTGGTETQYF.

The J gene is TRBJ2-3, the V gene TRBV2; D gene ambiguous. V was trimmed by 10 bases and J by 2 bases, leaving 13 bases between them. The CDR3 is 13 amino acids. Germline V CDR1 and CDR2: SNHLY, FYNNEI. The CDR3 DNA reads TGTGCCATCGGGCTGGGGAACACAGATACGCAGTATTTT. Translating gives CAIGLGNTDTQYF.

This chain connects TRBV20-1 to TRBJ2-1; 12 bases are shared with TRBD2. Germline V CDR1 and CDR2: DFQATT, SNEGSKA (reference sequence). This CDR3 contains 14 residues. The ends lost 7 bases at V and 10 bases at J; junction bases unmatched: 11. The CDR3 DNA is TGCAGTGAAGTGAACCCCGGGACTAGCGGGGAGCAGTTCTTC. Amino acids: CSEVNPGTSGEQFF.

A few counts support this clonotype. The J gene is TRBJ2-5, the V gene TRBV7-9; D is unresolved. The V end lost 2 bases, the J end lost 5 bases, and 12 bases lay between the germline ends. From germline, CDR1 is SEHNR and CDR2 FQNEAQ (reference sequence). CDR3 length equals 14 residues. Here the CDR3 DNA reads TGTGCCAGCAGCTTATCGGTCGGTCGGGAGACCCAGTACTTC. Translated: CASSLSVGRETQYF.

This chain connects TRBV6-6 to TRBJ2-5; D is possibly TRBD1 (5 bases). The V and J ends lost 5 bases and 1 base respectively, with 17 bases between them. Germline CDR1 and CDR2: MNHNY and SVGAGI (reference sequence). This CDR3 comprises 16 residues. In nucleotides, the CDR3 is TGTGCCAGCAGTCCTCGATTGCAGGGATCCCAAGAGACCCAGTACTTC. Protein product: CASSPRLQGSQETQYF.

The chain couples TRBV28 to TRBJ1-2, with 9 positions matching TRBD1. This CDR3 has 13 residues. Germline V gene data show CDR1 as MDHEN and CDR2 as SYDVKM. V lost 6 bases to trimming and J lost 7 bases; unmatched junction nucleotides: 6. Written as DNA, the CDR3 is TGTGCCAGCAGAACGGACAGGGGAGGTGGCTACACCTTC. This gives the protein CASRTDRGGGYTF.

V usage is TRBV12-3 or TRBV12-4 and J usage is TRBJ1-2; TRBD1 might be the D (5 bases). The CDR3 spans 16 residues. Trimming stripped 3 bases from V and 6 bases from J, with 20 bases between. Here the CDR3 DNA reads TGTGCCAGCAGTTTGGGGGGGAGCACAAGATACAATGGCTACACCTTC. The encoded protein is CASSLGGSTRYNGYTF.

The rearrangement joins TRBV5-1 to TRBJ2-1; 10 bases map to TRBD2. The CDR3 has 17 residues. After removal of 4 bases from V and 4 bases from J, the junction contained 11 bases not matched to a gene. Germline-derived CDR1 and CDR2 are SGHRS and YFSETQ. The DNA for the CDR3 is TGCGCCAGCAGCCCTGGGGCCTCTAGCGGGGGATACAATGAGCAGTTCTTC. This translates into CASSPGASSGGYNEQFF.

This clonotype was seen a few times. V is TRBV10-2 and J is TRBJ2-1; 8 bases map to TRBD2. The CDR3 loop spans 17 amino acids. J was trimmed by 4 bases and V by 2 bases; bases with no gene match: 10. Germline CDR1 reads WSHSY; CDR2 reads SAAADI. The CDR3 region is CASSEVPGGLEYNEQFF. CDR3 bases: TGCGCCAGCAGTGAGGTGCCCGGGGGACTAGAGTACAATGAGCAGTTCTTC.

This CDR3 reads CASSLKGIGSPLHF. DNA of the CDR3: TGTGCCAGCAGTTTAAAGGGTATCGGGTCACCCCTCCACTTT. The chain couples TRBV12-3 or TRBV12-4 to TRBJ1-6; no firm D call. The CDR3 extends over 14 amino acids. Trimming removed 2 bases from V and 10 bases from J, with 12 bases in between.

This clonotype was seen just once. The DNA of the CDR3 is TGCAGTGCCCTGGAGCAGATCCATAGCAATCAGCCCCAGCATTTT. Translation gives CSALEQIHSNQPQHF. This chain joins TRBV20-1 and TRBJ1-5; D call uncertain. This CDR3 comprises 15 residues. The germline V gene has CDR1 DFQATT and CDR2 SNEGSKA (reference sequence). Trimming left V 6 bases short and J 0 bases short, with 15 bases between.

This clonotype was detected a few times. CDR3: CASSLDDRWSSYNSPLHF. The CDR3 DNA is TGTGCCAGCAGCTTAGACGACAGATGGAGCTCCTATAATTCACCCCTCCACTTT. The genes are TRBV7-8 and TRBJ1-6; maybe TRBD1 (5 bases). The germline CDR1 and CDR2 sequences are SGHVS and FQNEAQ. This CDR3 is 18 amino acids long. V was clipped by 1 base and J by 0 bases, with 13 bases between them.